Shown below are 14 T cell receptor beta chains from a single sample sequenced in a study of CD8+ T cells in alopecia areata. Treatment defined: oral pan-JAK inhibitor, 5-10 mg twice daily. RNA extraction and reverse transcription yielded cDNA as sequencing template. TCRdb keeps only in-frame clones here, not all; method: immunoSEQ multiplex PCR. The data show about 130,000 clones, 45% to 60% seen once. This sample comprised CD8+ T cells sorted from blood, obtained at week 4, from a patient treated with tofacitinib. The receptors derive from a human donor with alopecia areata.

This clone was counted between two and nine times. V gene TRBV6-6 combines with J gene TRBJ2-3; D not resolved. Germline CDR1 and CDR2: MNHNY and SVGAGI (reference sequence). The CDR3 is 11 residues long. Trimming pared 5 bases from V and 6 bases from J, leaving 6 bases between. For the CDR3, the DNA is TGTGCCAGCAGTATGGAGGATACGCAGTATTTT. It codes for CASSMEDTQYF.

Here the CDR3 DNA reads TGTGCCAGCAGTGACTCGAAGGGGGGGGCCACAGATACGCAGTATTTT. It specifies CASSDSKGGATDTQYF. The rearrangement links TRBV6-4 to TRBJ2-3; D is perhaps TRBD2 (7 bases). Germline V gene sequence: CDR1 MRHNA, CDR2 SNTAGT. V lost 0 bases to trimming and J lost 2 bases, with 12 bases between them. The CDR3 runs 16 residues.

The chain links TRBV25-1 to TRBJ1-2; D unclear. CDR3 size: 13 residues. Per the germline V gene, CDR1 is MGHDK and CDR2 is SYGVNS. Trimming pared 3 bases from V and 4 bases from J, leaving 9 bases between. DNA of the CDR3: TGTGCCAGCAGTGAGGTCACGGGCTATGGCTACACCTTC. It translates to CASSEVTGYGYTF.

The V call is TRBV18, the J call TRBJ2-5; D unclear. The germline V gene encodes CDR1 KGHSH and CDR2 LQKENI. This CDR3 has 14 residues. Trimming cost V 3 bases and J 2 bases, with 10 bases left between them. CDR3 in DNA: TGTGCCAGCTCACCCTGGGCCAGACAAGAGACCCAGTACTTC. Its translation: CASSPWARQETQYF.

This chain connects TRBV30 to TRBJ1-3; no firm D call. This CDR3 has 14 amino acids. Trimming shortened V by 1 base and J by 3 bases, and 10 bases separated the two germline ends. Germline V CDR1 and CDR2: GTSNPN, SVGIG (reference sequence). The CDR3 bases are TGTGCCTGGAGTGAATCTCTAGTTGGAAACACCATATATTTT. Encoded protein: CAWSESLVGNTIYF.

The gene calls are TRBV5-4 and TRBJ1-1; D may be TRBD1 (5 bases). CDR1 is SGHNT, CDR2 YYREEE, per germline (reference sequence). Trimming left V 1 base short and J 1 base short, with 8 bases between. This CDR3 contains 14 residues. Here the CDR3 reads CASSLYGGNTEAFF. CDR3 bases: TGTGCCAGCAGCTTGTACGGGGGGAACACTGAAGCTTTCTTT.

This clone was counted only a few times. The chain links TRBV4-1 to TRBJ1-1, with D uncertain. Germline V gives CDR1 MGHRA, CDR2 YSYEKL. This CDR3 is 13 amino acids long. The V and J ends lost 4 bases and 2 bases respectively, with 8 bases between them. The CDR3 DNA is TGCGCCAGCAGCCCGCGAATAAACACTGAAGCTTTCTTT. It yields the protein CASSPRINTEAFF.

The V call is TRBV9, the J call TRBJ2-5; 9 bases agree with TRBD1. V was pared by 5 bases and J by 5 bases, with 13 bases of the junction left unmatched. CDR1 is SGDLS, CDR2 YYNGEE, per germline. CDR3 length equals 16 residues. The CDR3 region is CASSHRDRASFETQYF. The CDR3 DNA reads TGTGCCAGCAGTCACCGGGACAGGGCTTCTTTTGAGACCCAGTACTTC.

The chain recombines TRBV5-4 with TRBJ2-7; 12 nucleotides line up with TRBD2. The V segment lost 1 base and the J segment 6 bases; nucleotides outside the gene matches: 5. Germline CDR1 and CDR2: SGHNT and YYREEE (reference sequence). This CDR3 spans 15 amino acids. The CDR3 is CASSLRLAGGREQYF. CDR3 nucleotides: TGTGCCAGCAGCTTGCGGCTAGCGGGGGGGCGCGAGCAGTACTTC. Full variable domain (outside the CDR3, taken from reference TRBV5-4 and TRBJ2-7): ETGVTQSPTHLIKTRGQQVTLRCSSQSGHNTVSWYQQALGQGPQFIFQYYREEENGRGNFPPRFSGLQFPNYSSELNVNALELDDSALYLCASSLRLAGGREQYFGPGTRLTVT.

The chain links TRBV9 to TRBJ2-1, with D perhaps TRBD1 or TRBD2 (5 bases each). This CDR3 is 16 amino acids long. Germline V CDR1 and CDR2: SGDLS, YYNGEE. V was shortened by 0 bases and J by 4 bases, with 14 bases between the two germline ends. The CDR3 bases are TGTGCCAGCAGCGTAGAGAGGGACGGATTTTACAATGAGCAGTTCTTC. This translates into CASSVERDGFYNEQFF. Filled out from reference TRBV9 and TRBJ2-1, the complete variable domain reads DSGVTQTPKHLITATGQRVTLRCSPRSGDLSVYWYQQSLDQGLQFLIQYYNGEERAKGNILERFSAQQFPDLHSELNLSSLELGDSALYFCASSVERDGFYNEQFFGPGTRLTVL.

V usage is TRBV13 and J usage is TRBJ1-2; D is ambiguous. Germline CDR1 and CDR2: PRHDT and FYEKMQ (reference sequence). Trimming shortened V by 5 bases and J by 8 bases, and 18 bases separated the two germline ends. This CDR3 region has 14 residues. The CDR3, as DNA: TGTGCCAGCAGCCCAGGATTGGGATTGGGCGGCTACACCTTC. Residues: CASSPGLGLGGYTF.

Details on this clone: The junction does not match germline at one end; this may be a read error. This chain uses TRBV2 with TRBJ2-1; tentative D call: TRBD2 (6 bases). Germline V gene sequence: CDR1 SNHLY, CDR2 FYNNEI. The CDR3 is 14 residues long. The CDR3 reads CASSEQQDYTEQFF. The CDR3 DNA reads as TGTGCCAGCAGTGAACAGCAGGACTACACTGAGCAGTTCTTC.

The gene calls are TRBV27 and TRBJ1-5; possibly TRBD1 for D (6 bases). The ends were cut back, 4 bases at V and 3 bases at J, with 10 bases in the middle. CDR1 is MNHEY, CDR2 SMNVEV, per germline (reference sequence). The CDR3 runs to 14 residues. CDR3 in amino acids: CASSYTGTNQPQHF. CDR3 DNA sequence: TGTGCCAGCAGTTATACAGGGACCAATCAGCCCCAGCATTTT.

A few counts support this clone. The chain links TRBV5-6 to TRBJ2-1; TRBD2 agrees at 10 bases. The CDR3 is 14 residues long. The germline CDR1 and CDR2 sequences are SGHDT and YYEEEE. After removal of 4 bases from V and 4 bases from J, the junction contained 2 bases not matched to a gene. In DNA form, the CDR3 reads TGTGCCAGCAGCGTTAGCGGGGGGTACAATGAGCAGTTCTTC. It codes for CASSVSGGYNEQFF.